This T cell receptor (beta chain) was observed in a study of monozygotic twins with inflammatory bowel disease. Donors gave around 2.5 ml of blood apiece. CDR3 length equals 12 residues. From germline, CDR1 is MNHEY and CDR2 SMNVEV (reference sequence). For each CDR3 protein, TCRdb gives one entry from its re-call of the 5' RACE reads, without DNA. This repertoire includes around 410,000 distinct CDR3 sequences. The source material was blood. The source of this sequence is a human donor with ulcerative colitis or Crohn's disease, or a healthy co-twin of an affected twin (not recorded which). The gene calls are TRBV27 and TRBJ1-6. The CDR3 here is CASTSVDSPLHF.